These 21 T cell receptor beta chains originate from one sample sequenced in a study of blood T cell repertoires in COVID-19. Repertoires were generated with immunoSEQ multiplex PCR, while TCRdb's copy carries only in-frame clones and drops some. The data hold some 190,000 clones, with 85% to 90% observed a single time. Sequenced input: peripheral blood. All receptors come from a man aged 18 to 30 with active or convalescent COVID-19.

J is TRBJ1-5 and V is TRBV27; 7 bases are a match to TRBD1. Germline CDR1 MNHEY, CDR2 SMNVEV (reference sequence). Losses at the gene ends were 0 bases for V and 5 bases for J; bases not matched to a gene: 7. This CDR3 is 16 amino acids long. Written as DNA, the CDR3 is TGTGCCAGCAGTTTATCAGCCGGGACAGACTATCAGCCCCAGCATTTT. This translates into CASSLSAGTDYQPQHF.

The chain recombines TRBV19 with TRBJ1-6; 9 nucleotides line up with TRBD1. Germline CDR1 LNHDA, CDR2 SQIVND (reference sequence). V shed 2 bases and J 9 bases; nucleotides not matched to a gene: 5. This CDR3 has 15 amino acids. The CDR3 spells CASSITGTGSSPLHF. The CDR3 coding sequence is TGTGCCAGTAGTATAACCGGGACAGGGTCTTCACCCCTCCACTTT.

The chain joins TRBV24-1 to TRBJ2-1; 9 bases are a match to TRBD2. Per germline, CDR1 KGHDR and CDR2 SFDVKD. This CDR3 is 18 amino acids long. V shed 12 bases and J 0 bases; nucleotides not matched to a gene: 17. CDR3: CALKPGLAGFSSYNEQFF. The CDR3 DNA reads TGTGCCCTTAAGCCGGGACTAGCTGGATTTAGCTCCTACAATGAGCAGTTCTTC.

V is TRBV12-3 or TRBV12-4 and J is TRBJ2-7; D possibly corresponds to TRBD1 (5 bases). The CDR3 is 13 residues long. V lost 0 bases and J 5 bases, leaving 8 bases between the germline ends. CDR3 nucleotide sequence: TGTGCCAGCAGTTTAGCCAGGGTCAACGAGCAGTACTTC. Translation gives CASSLARVNEQYF.

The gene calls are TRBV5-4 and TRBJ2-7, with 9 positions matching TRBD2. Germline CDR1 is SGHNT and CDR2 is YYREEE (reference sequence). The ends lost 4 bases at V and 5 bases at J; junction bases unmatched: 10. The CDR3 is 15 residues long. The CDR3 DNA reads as TGTGCCAGCAGCCCTATAGCGGGAGTGCGGGACGAGCAGTACTTC. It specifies CASSPIAGVRDEQYF.

CDR3: CASSLALAGPDTQYF. The CDR3 DNA follows: TGCGCCAGCAGCTTGGCGCTAGCGGGACCAGATACGCAGTATTTT. V and J are TRBV5-1 and TRBJ2-3, with 9 nucleotides matching TRBD2. The ends lost 0 bases at V and 4 bases at J; junction bases unmatched: 3. This CDR3 has 15 residues. CDR1 is SGHRS, CDR2 YFSETQ, per germline.

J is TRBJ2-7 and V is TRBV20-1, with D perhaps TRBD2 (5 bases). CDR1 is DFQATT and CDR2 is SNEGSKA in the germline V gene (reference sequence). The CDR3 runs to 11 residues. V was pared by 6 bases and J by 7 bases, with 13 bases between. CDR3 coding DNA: TGCAGTGCGTTATCCGGAGGAGAGCAGTACTTC. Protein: CSALSGGEQYF.

DNA for the CDR3: TGTGCCAGCAGCTTAGTGAGCGCGGGAGCCTACAATGAGCAGTTCTTC. Protein: CASSLVSAGAYNEQFF. The chain has TRBV7-2 and TRBJ2-1; TRBD2 matches at 7 bases. Germline V gene sequence: CDR1 SGHTA, CDR2 FQGNSA. The V gene end was trimmed by 1 base and the J gene end by 2 bases; junction bases not matched to a gene: 5. The CDR3 spans 16 residues.

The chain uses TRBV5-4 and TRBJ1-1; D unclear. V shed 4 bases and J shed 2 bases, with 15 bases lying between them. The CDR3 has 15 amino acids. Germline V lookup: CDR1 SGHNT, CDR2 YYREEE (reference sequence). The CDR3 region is CASSRTALGNTEAFF. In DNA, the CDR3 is TGTGCCAGCAGCCGGACCGCACTAGGTAACACTGAAGCTTTCTTT. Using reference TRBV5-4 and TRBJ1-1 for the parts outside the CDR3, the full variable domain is ETGVTQSPTHLIKTRGQQVTLRCSSQSGHNTVSWYQQALGQGPQFIFQYYREEENGRGNFPPRFSGLQFPNYSSELNVNALELDDSALYLCASSRTALGNTEAFFGQGTRLTVV.

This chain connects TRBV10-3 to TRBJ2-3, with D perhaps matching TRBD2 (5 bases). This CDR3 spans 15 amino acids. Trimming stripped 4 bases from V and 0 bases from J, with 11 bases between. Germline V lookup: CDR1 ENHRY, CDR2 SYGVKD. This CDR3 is CAISAGGPSTDTQYF. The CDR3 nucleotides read TGTGCCATCAGTGCCGGCGGGCCTAGCACAGATACGCAGTATTTT.

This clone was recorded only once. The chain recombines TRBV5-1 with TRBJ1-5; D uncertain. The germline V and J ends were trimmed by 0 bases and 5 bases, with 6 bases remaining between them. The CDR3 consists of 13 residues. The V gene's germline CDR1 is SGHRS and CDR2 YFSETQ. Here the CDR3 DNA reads TGCGCCAGCAGCTTGGCCTCGGATCAGCCCCAGCATTTT. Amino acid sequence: CASSLASDQPQHF.

The CDR3 loop reads CATNWNSQETQYF. DNA of the CDR3: TGTGCCACCAACTGGAACAGCCAAGAGACCCAGTACTTC. This chain uses TRBV2 with TRBJ2-5, with D hard to call. The CDR3 sequence is 13 residues long. Trimming took off 10 bases at V and 1 base at J, with 13 bases between the two ends. The germline CDR1 and CDR2 sequences are SNHLY and FYNNEI.

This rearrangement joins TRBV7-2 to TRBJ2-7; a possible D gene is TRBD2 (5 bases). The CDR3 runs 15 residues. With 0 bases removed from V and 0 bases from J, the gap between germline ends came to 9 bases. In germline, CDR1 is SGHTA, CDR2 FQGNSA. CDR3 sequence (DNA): TGTGCCAGCAGCTTAGCGGGAGATGCCTCCTACGAGCAGTACTTC. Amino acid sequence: CASSLAGDASYEQYF.

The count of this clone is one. The CDR3 loop is CASSPTWTGDYGYTF. CDR3 bases: TGTGCCAGCTCACCTACCTGGACAGGGGACTATGGCTACACCTTC. The chain links TRBV18 to TRBJ1-2, with 9 bases aligning to TRBD1. Germline assignment: CDR1 KGHSH and CDR2 LQKENI. This CDR3 is 15 amino acids long. Trimming took 3 bases from V and 3 from J; bases not matched to a gene: 5.

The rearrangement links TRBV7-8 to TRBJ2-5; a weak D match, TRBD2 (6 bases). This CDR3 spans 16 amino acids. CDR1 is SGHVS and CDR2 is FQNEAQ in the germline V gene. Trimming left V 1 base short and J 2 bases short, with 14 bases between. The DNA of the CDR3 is TGTGCCAGCAGCTTAGAACTAGCAGGGTCACAAGAGACCCAGTACTTC. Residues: CASSLELAGSQETQYF.

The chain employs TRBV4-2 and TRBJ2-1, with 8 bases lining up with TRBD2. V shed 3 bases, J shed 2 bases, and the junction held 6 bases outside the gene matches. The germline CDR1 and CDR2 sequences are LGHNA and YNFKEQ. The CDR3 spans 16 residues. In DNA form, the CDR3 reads TGTGCCAGCAGCCACGAAGCGGGAGCAACCTACAATGAGCAGTTCTTC. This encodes CASSHEAGATYNEQFF.

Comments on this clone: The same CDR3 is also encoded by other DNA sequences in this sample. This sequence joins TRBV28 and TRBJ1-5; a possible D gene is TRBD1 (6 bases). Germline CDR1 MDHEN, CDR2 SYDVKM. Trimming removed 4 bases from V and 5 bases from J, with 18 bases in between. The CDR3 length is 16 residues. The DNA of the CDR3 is TGTGCCAGCAGTTCCCCCGCTCAGGGGAGGGATCAGCCCCAGCATTTT. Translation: CASSSPAQGRDQPQHF.

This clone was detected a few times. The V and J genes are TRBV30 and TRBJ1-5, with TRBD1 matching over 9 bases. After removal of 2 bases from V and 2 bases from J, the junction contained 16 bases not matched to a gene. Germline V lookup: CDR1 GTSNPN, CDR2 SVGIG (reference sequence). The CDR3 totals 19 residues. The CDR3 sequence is CAWSWGPPGQGWGNQPQHF. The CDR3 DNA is TGTGCCTGGAGTTGGGGCCCTCCGGGACAGGGATGGGGCAATCAGCCCCAGCATTTT.

The CDR3 coding sequence is TGTGCCTGGAGTAACTCCCAAACAGGGAGCTATGGCTACACCTTC. Encoded protein: CAWSNSQTGSYGYTF. The rearrangement links TRBV30 to TRBJ1-2, with a tentative D call TRBD1 (6 bases). Germline-derived CDR1 and CDR2 are GTSNPN and SVGIG (reference sequence). Trimming stripped 2 bases from V and 4 bases from J, with 17 bases between. The CDR3 is 15 amino acids.

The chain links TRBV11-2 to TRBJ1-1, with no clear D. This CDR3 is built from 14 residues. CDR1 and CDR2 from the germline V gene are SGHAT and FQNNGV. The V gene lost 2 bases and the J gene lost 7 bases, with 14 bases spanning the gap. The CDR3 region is CASSLFSGRVEAFF. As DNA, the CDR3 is TGTGCCAGCAGCTTATTTTCGGGGAGGGTTGAAGCTTTCTTT.

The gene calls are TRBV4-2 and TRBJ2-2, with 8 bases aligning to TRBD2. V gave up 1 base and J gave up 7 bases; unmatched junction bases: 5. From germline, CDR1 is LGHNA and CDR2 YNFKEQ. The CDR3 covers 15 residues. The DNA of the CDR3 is TGTGCCAGCAGCCAAGGATCGCGGGAGGACGGGGAGCTGTTTTTT. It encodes CASSQGSREDGELFF.